Each of the 20 T cell receptor beta chains below was sequenced from the same sample in a study of shared clonotypes between healthy human individuals. Clones were sequenced by immunoSEQ multiplex PCR, and TCRdb holds only the in-frame ones, with some missing. The table has some 790,000 clones, over 55% seen once. The specimen sequenced was memory CD4+ T cells sorted from blood. Subset of the sample: CD45RA-negative fraction. Receptor source: a woman aged 25 to 39 in good health.

The rearrangement uses TRBV6-1 and TRBJ1-1; the D gene is possibly TRBD1 (5 bases). In germline, CDR1 is MNHNS, CDR2 SASEGT. This CDR3 has 12 residues. V was shortened by 4 bases and J by 8 bases, with 11 bases between the two germline ends. CDR3 amino acids: CASSVLNREAFF. DNA of the CDR3: TGTGCCAGCAGTGTCCTTAACAGGGAAGCTTTCTTT.

This clone showed up just a few times. J is TRBJ1-3 and V is TRBV25-1, with D perhaps matching TRBD1 (5 bases). Trimming stripped 1 base from V and 8 bases from J, with 12 bases between. The V gene's germline CDR1 is MGHDK and CDR2 SYGVNS. This CDR3 has 14 residues. CDR3 residues: CASSEWAGRDTIYF. CDR3 coding DNA: TGTGCCAGCAGTGAATGGGCAGGGAGGGACACCATATATTTT. The whole variable domain, filled in from reference TRBV25-1 and TRBJ1-3, reads EADIYQTPRYLVIGTGKKITLECSQTMGHDKMYWYQQDPGMELHLIHYSYGVNSTEKGDLSSESTVSRIRTEHFPLTLESARPSHTSQYLCASSEWAGRDTIYFGEGSWLTVV.

This clone was seen a few times. The chain couples TRBV7-2 to TRBJ1-1; 7 nucleotides align to TRBD1. CDR3 size: 15 residues. The germline CDR1 and CDR2 sequences are SGHTA and FQGNSA. V lost 5 bases, J lost 4 bases, and 10 bases stayed unmatched. Here the CDR3 DNA reads TGTGCCAGCAGCCCGCGACAGGGTTCGATCACTGAAGCTTTCTTT. Translated: CASSPRQGSITEAFF.

Of note for this clone: Being one base from a much bigger clone, this may be a read error. The chain has TRBV9 and TRBJ2-7; either TRBD1 or TRBD2 may fit D (5 bases each). Trimming stripped 4 bases from V and 3 bases from J, with 14 bases between. Germline V gene lookup returns CDR1 SGDLS and CDR2 YYNGEE. There are 14 residues in the CDR3. The CDR3 nucleotides read TGTGCCAGCAGCCTAGAGGGGTACTACTACGAGCAGTACTTC. Protein: CASSLEGYYYEQYF.

The chain carries TRBV28 and TRBJ1-3, with 12 bases fitting TRBD1. J gave up 1 base and V 4 bases, and 5 bases lay outside the gene matches. Germline V gene data show CDR1 as MDHEN and CDR2 as SYDVKM. The CDR3 is 17 residues long. The chain's CDR3 is CASSSGTGGASGNTIYF. The CDR3 nucleotides are TGTGCCAGCAGTTCCGGGACAGGGGGCGCATCTGGAAACACCATATATTTT.

This chain joins TRBV5-8 and TRBJ1-1, with 9 bases identical to TRBD1. Looked up from germline, CDR1 is SGHTS and CDR2 is YDEGEE. This CDR3 region has 15 residues. Losses at the gene ends were 9 bases for V and 2 bases for J; bases not matched to a gene: 11. The CDR3 here is CATHRGQGPNTEAFF. CDR3 DNA: TGTGCCACCCACCGGGGACAGGGACCAAACACTGAAGCTTTCTTT.

The chain carries TRBV2 and TRBJ1-1; D is ambiguous. The V gene's germline CDR1 is SNHLY and CDR2 FYNNEI. Trimming cost V 7 bases and J 4 bases, with 16 bases left between them. The CDR3 length is 14 residues. The CDR3 region has the DNA TGTGCCAGCACCCCCCTGGCCGGACGCACTGAAGCTTTCTTT. Translation: CASTPLAGRTEAFF. Supplemented by reference TRBV2 and TRBJ1-1, the full variable domain reads EPEVTQTPSHQVTQMGQEVILRCVPISNHLYFYWYRQILGQKVEFLVSFYNNEISEKSEIFDDQFSVERPDGSNFTLKIRSTKLEDSAMYFCASTPLAGRTEAFFGQGTRLTVV.

The V gene is TRBV5-4, the J gene TRBJ2-1; 7 nucleotides agree with TRBD2. J gave up 4 bases and V 9 bases, and 13 bases lay outside the gene matches. The CDR3 contains 15 residues. Germline V lookup: CDR1 SGHNT, CDR2 YYREEE (reference sequence). DNA of the CDR3: TGTGCCACCTCCATCGAGGCTAGCGGTTACAATGAGCAGTTCTTC. It encodes CATSIEASGYNEQFF.

The chain carries TRBV23-1 and TRBJ1-1; D ambiguous. TRBV23-1 is treated as an ORF (open reading frame) with a function not yet certain. The CDR3 contains 13 residues. The V and J ends lost 2 bases and 0 bases respectively, with 4 bases between them. This chain's CDR3 is CASSQSLNTEAFF. CDR3 DNA sequence: TGCGCCAGCAGTCAAAGTTTGAACACTGAAGCTTTCTTT.

The V call is TRBV7-2, the J call TRBJ2-1; unclear D gene. The V gene lost 5 bases and the J gene lost 5 bases, with 7 bases spanning the gap. In germline, CDR1 is SGHTA, CDR2 FQGNSA. This CDR3 comprises 12 residues. The CDR3 nucleotides are TGTGCCAGCAGCCGCCGGGACAATGAGCAGTTCTTC. It codes for CASSRRDNEQFF.

With regard to this clone: Other nucleotide sequences in the sample specify the same CDR3. The rearrangement links TRBV28 to TRBJ2-7, with D uncertain. V gave up 3 bases and J gave up 4 bases, with 7 bases separating them. The CDR3 runs 12 residues. From germline, CDR1 is MDHEN and CDR2 SYDVKM. CDR3 sequence reads: CASSLNRYEQYF. CDR3 nucleotides: TGTGCCAGCAGTTTGAATAGATACGAGCAGTACTTC.

The chain carries TRBV29-1 and TRBJ1-5, with D hard to call. The V gene lost 1 base and the J gene lost 6 bases, with 10 bases spanning the gap. The CDR3 is made up of 13 amino acids. Germline CDR1 reads SQVTM; CDR2 reads ANQGSEA. The CDR3 here is CSVEVGFGQPQHF. In nucleotides, the CDR3 is TGCAGCGTTGAAGTCGGGTTTGGTCAGCCCCAGCATTTT.

The genes are TRBV14 and TRBJ2-7, with 15 bases fitting TRBD2. V lost 4 bases to trimming and J lost 6 bases; unmatched junction nucleotides: 4. The CDR3 loop spans 15 amino acids. The germline V gene has CDR1 SGHDN and CDR2 FVKESK. The CDR3 sequence is CASSPRTSGRGEQYF. The CDR3 nucleotides read TGTGCCAGCAGCCCCCGGACTAGCGGGAGGGGCGAGCAGTACTTC. The full variable domain, in which reference TRBV14 and TRBJ2-7 provide the parts outside the CDR3, is EAGVTQFPSHSVIEKGQTVTLRCDPISGHDNLYWYRRVMGKEIKFLLHFVKESKQDESGMPNNRFLAERTGGTYSTLKVQPAELEDSGVYFCASSPRTSGRGEQYFGPGTRLTVT.

This clone was observed a handful of times. V usage is TRBV18 and J usage is TRBJ2-6; D not resolved. This CDR3 has 13 residues. V shed 5 bases and J shed 0 bases, with 2 bases lying between them. Per germline, CDR1 KGHSH and CDR2 LQKENI. The CDR3 DNA is TGTGCCAGCTCAATCTCTGGGGCCAACGTCCTGACTTTC. Translation gives CASSISGANVLTF.

This clone was recorded a few times. The sample carries other DNA sequences with the same CDR3. This sequence joins TRBV19 and TRBJ2-7; D perhaps matches TRBD1 (6 bases). CDR3 length: 13 amino acids. Germline CDR1 and CDR2: LNHDA and SQIVND (reference sequence). V was shortened by 8 bases and J by 1 base, with 12 bases between the two germline ends. CDR3 nucleotides: TGTGCCAGTTCTCGGGACAATTCCTACGAGCAGTACTTC. Amino acids: CASSRDNSYEQYF.

This clone was detected many times. The chain is built from TRBV2 and TRBJ2-4, with D uncertain. This CDR3 spans 15 amino acids. Looked up from germline, CDR1 is SNHLY and CDR2 is FYNNEI. V shed 1 base and J shed 6 bases, with 13 bases lying between them. This CDR3 reads CASSEGETPPNIQYF. The CDR3 DNA follows: TGTGCCAGCAGTGAAGGGGAAACTCCACCAAACATTCAGTACTTC.

V gene TRBV4-1 combines with J gene TRBJ2-7; TRBD1 might be the D (6 bases). This CDR3 is 17 amino acids long. Trimming shortened V by 3 bases and J by 5 bases, and 23 bases separated the two germline ends. Germline lookup yields CDR1 MGHRA and CDR2 YSYEKL. This chain's CDR3 is CASSQGTQGPKRNEQYF. The DNA for the CDR3 is TGCGCCAGCAGCCAGGGAACACAGGGCCCCAAAAGGAACGAGCAGTACTTC.

This clone occurred once. The identical CDR3 is also encoded by other nucleotide sequences in the sample. The chain employs TRBV18 and TRBJ1-5, with 7 bases that match TRBD1. The J segment lost 0 bases and the V segment lost 1 base, leaving 3 bases of the junction unmatched. From germline, CDR1 is KGHSH and CDR2 LQKENI. This CDR3 has 16 amino acids. The CDR3 region is CASSPQGTDSNQPQHF. CDR3 nucleotides: TGTGCCAGCTCACCACAAGGGACAGATAGCAATCAGCCCCAGCATTTT. The full variable domain, rest sourced from reference TRBV18 and TRBJ1-5, is NAGVMQNPRHLVRRRGQEARLRCSPMKGHSHVYWYRQLPEEGLKFMVYLQKENIIDESGMPKERFSAEFPKEGPSILRIQQVVRGDSAAYFCASSPQGTDSNQPQHFGDGTRLSIL.

The chain is built from TRBV28 and TRBJ2-5; 9 positions match TRBD2. The germline V gene encodes CDR1 MDHEN and CDR2 SYDVKM. After removal of 6 bases from V and 4 bases from J, the junction contained 9 bases not matched to a gene. The CDR3 contains 15 residues. The CDR3 protein is CASRTSGGRGETQYF. The CDR3 coding sequence is TGTGCCAGCAGGACCTCCGGCGGGAGGGGAGAGACCCAGTACTTC.

This clone was counted a single time. The chain uses TRBV19 and TRBJ1-4; no clear D gene. Deletions cut 0 bases from V and 7 bases from J, with 12 bases between. This CDR3 has 15 residues. Germline values: CDR1 LNHDA, CDR2 SQIVND (reference sequence). This chain's CDR3 is CASSIDLDITEKLFF. For the CDR3, the DNA is TGTGCCAGTAGTATAGATCTCGACATCACTGAAAAACTGTTTTTT.